These 18 T cell receptor beta chains were all obtained from the same sample, sequenced in a study of blood T cell repertoires in COVID-19 (dated by TCRdb to 2019 to 2021). The library was produced with the immunoSEQ multiplex PCR assay. TCRdb mirrors the immuneACCESS table, restricted to in-frame sequences. Some clones are absent from its copies; in checked studies, under half trace to an unresolved V gene, and the reason for the others is unknown. In this sample the table shows more than 45,000 clones, about 80% of which occur a single time. The top ten clones comprise more than 13% of the sample. The material sequenced was peripheral blood. Receptor source: a human donor in a cohort sampled during active COVID-19.

The CDR3 sequence: CATSGAGTGVDEQYF. CDR3 coding DNA: TGTGCCACCAGCGGAGCCGGGACAGGGGTTGACGAGCAGTACTTC. The V call is TRBV15, the J call TRBJ2-7, with 10 bases that match TRBD1. V dropped 5 bases and J dropped 5; count of bases not matched to a gene: 9. The CDR3 totals 15 residues. Germline-derived CDR1 and CDR2 are LNHNV and YYDKDF (reference sequence).

This chain joins TRBV2 and TRBJ2-2; D might be TRBD1 (6 bases). This CDR3 is 17 amino acids long. The germline CDR1 and CDR2 sequences are SNHLY and FYNNEI. V dropped 0 bases and J dropped 3 bases, with 14 bases sitting between them. CDR3 coding DNA: TGTGCCAGCAGTGAAGCGCTGGGGGCAGGGGACACCGGGGAGCTGTTTTTT. Translating it yields CASSEALGAGDTGELFF.

This rearrangement joins TRBV5-1 to TRBJ1-3; D perhaps matches TRBD1 (5 bases). Germline CDR1 reads SGHRS; CDR2 reads YFSETQ. V was trimmed by 0 bases and J by 2 bases, leaving 9 bases between them. The CDR3 contains 15 residues. The CDR3 DNA reads as TGCGCCAGCAGCTTGGATCGGGGGACTGGAAACACCATATATTTT. Its protein product is CASSLDRGTGNTIYF.

The CDR3 nucleotides read TGCGCCAGCAGCTTGAGTACGGGAGGGCCAGACGAGCAGTACTTC. This translates into CASSLSTGGPDEQYF. V usage is TRBV5-1 and J usage is TRBJ2-7; 8 bases are a match to TRBD2. CDR1 is SGHRS and CDR2 is YFSETQ in the germline V gene. This CDR3 region has 15 residues. Losses at the gene ends were 1 base for V and 5 bases for J; bases not matched to a gene: 8.

The chain has TRBV11-2 and TRBJ2-7; D is possibly TRBD2 (5 bases). Germline CDR1 reads SGHAT; CDR2 reads FQNNGV. This CDR3 spans 14 amino acids. With 1 base removed from V and 1 base from J, the gap between germline ends came to 8 bases. Here the CDR3 reads CASSLGPGSYEQYF. For the CDR3, the DNA is TGTGCCAGCAGCTTAGGCCCGGGATCCTACGAGCAGTACTTC.

This chain uses TRBV19 with TRBJ2-2; 9 bases align to TRBD2. The CDR3 extends over 16 amino acids. Germline CDR1 reads LNHDA; CDR2 reads SQIVND (reference sequence). The V segment lost 2 bases and the J segment 5 bases; nucleotides outside the gene matches: 6. The CDR3 is CASSIPGGGATGELFF. For the CDR3, the DNA is TGTGCCAGTAGTATACCGGGCGGGGGGGCGACCGGGGAGCTGTTTTTT.

This clone was detected only once. V usage is TRBV15 and J usage is TRBJ2-3, with TRBD2 matching 8 bases. There are 15 residues in the CDR3. Germline trimming cut 4 bases from V and 4 bases from J; bases unmatched to any gene: 7. CDR1 is LNHNV and CDR2 is YYDKDF in the germline V gene (reference sequence). The CDR3 reads CATSTRTSSADTQYF. CDR3 DNA: TGTGCCACCAGCACAAGGACTAGCTCGGCAGATACGCAGTATTTT.

The chain joins TRBV10-1 to TRBJ1-1; tentatively, D is TRBD1 (5 bases). CDR3 length: 16 residues. Germline-derived CDR1 and CDR2 are WNHNN and SYGVQD (reference sequence). The V and J ends lost 4 bases and 4 bases respectively, with 19 bases between them. The CDR3 DNA is TGCGCCAGCAGTGGTCCGAACGAGGAGGGGTCCACTGAAGCTTTCTTT. Its protein is CASSGPNEEGSTEAFF.

This clone occurred once. The chain recombines TRBV7-9 with TRBJ1-1; D is ambiguous. The V end was cut by 4 bases, the J end by 6 bases, with 6 bases between. CDR1 and CDR2 from the germline V gene are SEHNR and FQNEAQ (reference sequence). This CDR3 has 11 residues. CDR3 protein: CASSSVAEAFF. The CDR3 region has the DNA TGTGCCAGCAGCTCCGTCGCTGAAGCTTTCTTT.

V usage is TRBV5-4 and J usage is TRBJ2-7; 10 positions match TRBD1. The CDR3 is 15 amino acids. Losses at the gene ends were 0 bases for V and 3 bases for J; bases not matched to a gene: 3. The germline V gene encodes CDR1 SGHNT and CDR2 YYREEE (reference sequence). CDR3: CASSLDDRGRYEQYF. The CDR3 bases are TGTGCCAGCAGCTTGGATGACAGGGGGCGCTACGAGCAGTACTTC.

This clone was counted only a few times. The chain couples TRBV7-2 to TRBJ1-4, with D possibly matching TRBD1 (5 bases). This CDR3 region has 13 residues. Germline lookup yields CDR1 SGHTA and CDR2 FQGNSA. V was shortened by 5 bases and J by 8 bases, with 12 bases between the two germline ends. This CDR3 reads CASSGRAREKLFF. The CDR3 DNA sequence: TGTGCCAGCAGCGGCAGGGCGAGGGAAAAACTGTTTTTT.

This chain joins TRBV29-1 and TRBJ2-2; a weak D match, TRBD1 (6 bases). Trimming left V 3 bases short and J 2 bases short, with 10 bases between. The germline gives CDR1 SQVTM, CDR2 ANQGSEA. This CDR3 is 14 amino acids long. Here the CDR3 reads CSVDGTYNTGELFF. In DNA form, the CDR3 reads TGCAGCGTTGATGGGACATATAACACCGGGGAGCTGTTTTTT.

This sequence joins TRBV5-4 and TRBJ2-7; 9 bases are shared with TRBD1. V was clipped by 4 bases and J by 4 bases; unmatched bases: 9. CDR1 and CDR2 (germline): SGHNT, YYREEE (reference sequence). The CDR3 runs to 15 residues. CDR3 coding DNA: TGTGCCAGCAGCGGGACAGGGTACATCGTTTACGAGCAGTACTTC. This gives the protein CASSGTGYIVYEQYF.

This chain links TRBV19 with TRBJ1-2; a possible D gene is TRBD1 (6 bases). The CDR3 loop spans 13 amino acids. Germline V gene lookup returns CDR1 LNHDA and CDR2 SQIVND (reference sequence). Trimming took 7 bases from V and 5 from J, leaving 14 bases between them. CDR3 protein: CASNPTGNYGYTF. The DNA of the CDR3 is TGTGCCAGTAATCCCACAGGGAATTATGGCTACACCTTC.

This chain joins TRBV7-9 and TRBJ1-2; D perhaps matches TRBD1 (5 bases). V lost 1 base and J 3 bases, leaving 6 bases between the germline ends. This CDR3 is 13 amino acids long. The germline V gene has CDR1 SEHNR and CDR2 FQNEAQ (reference sequence). The chain's CDR3 is CASSLGGDYGYTF. The DNA of the CDR3 is TGTGCCAGCAGCTTAGGGGGGGACTATGGCTACACCTTC.

Only one count was recorded for this clone. J is TRBJ1-1 and V is TRBV29-1, with D hard to call. The CDR3 is 11 residues long. Trimming removed 6 bases from V and 3 bases from J, with 8 bases in between. Germline values: CDR1 SQVTM, CDR2 ANQGSEA. In DNA form, the CDR3 reads TGCAGCGTCCAACGGTACACTGAAGCTTTCTTT. It codes for CSVQRYTEAFF.

The V call is TRBV6-2 or TRBV6-3, the J call TRBJ1-5; 7 bases agree with TRBD1. The CDR3 is made up of 14 amino acids. V was clipped by 5 bases and J by 2 bases; unmatched bases: 3. The germline CDR1 and CDR2 sequences are MNHEY and SVGEGT. As DNA, the CDR3 is TGTGCCAGCAGTCTTACAGGGGGCAATCAGCCCCAGCATTTT. Amino acid sequence: CASSLTGGNQPQHF.

The chain recombines TRBV21-1 with TRBJ2-1; the table's D call, TRBD2, has no DNA check behind it. TRBV21-1 is termed a pseudogene. CDR3 size: 22 residues. Written as DNA, the CDR3 is TGTGCCAGCAGCAAGACCTTGACAAGGAGACTAGCGGGGCGGAGCTCCTACAATGAGCAGTTCTTC. Translating it yields CASSKTLTRRLAGRSSYNEQFF.